A single sample is the source of the 27 T cell receptor beta chains below, sequenced in a study of human T cells and chemical hapten exposure. Each CDR3 protein gets one entry after TCRdb re-called the RACE reads with MiXCR. The sample contains around 380,000 distinct CDR3 sequences, 4.8% of which appear only once. Time point meaning: patch test 1, 2 weeks after DPC sensitization. Treatment meaning: therapeutic diphenylcyclopropenone sensitization with weekly scalp DPC. This sample comprised whole blood, obtained in connection with sensitization to the hapten diphenylcyclopropenone (DPC). These receptors came from a woman in her forties or fifties with alopecia areata. Some clones in this sample may be carry-over from other donors' samples.

This clonotype was detected a few times. V usage is TRBV12-3 or TRBV12-4 and J usage is TRBJ2-1; no firm D call. CDR3 length: 12 amino acids. V lost 2 bases, J lost 4 bases, and 3 bases lay in between. The CDR3 DNA is TGTGCCAGCAGTTTACAGTACAATGAGCAGTTCTTC. This gives the protein CASSLQYNEQFF.

This clonotype was picked up a small number of times. This chain links TRBV7-2 with TRBJ2-3, with D possibly being TRBD2 (5 bases). The CDR3 has 13 amino acids. Germline V gene lookup returns CDR1 SGHTA and CDR2 FQGNSA. Trimming pared 4 bases from V and 5 bases from J, leaving 10 bases between. CDR3 in DNA: TGTGCCAGCAGCTCTAGAGAGGGAGATACGCAGTATTTT. Translated, it gives CASSSREGDTQYF.

This chain links TRBV12-3 or TRBV12-4 with TRBJ1-3; D might be TRBD1 (5 bases). V was shortened by 2 bases and J by 6 bases, with 11 bases between the two germline ends. This CDR3 contains 14 residues. CDR3 sequence reads: CASSLPGPLNTIYF. The CDR3 nucleotides read TGTGCCAGCAGTTTACCAGGGCCCTTAAACACCATATATTTT.

This clonotype was found many times. J is TRBJ2-2 and V is TRBV28, with 13 bases identical to TRBD2. V was pared by 8 bases and J by 0 bases, with 6 bases of the junction left unmatched. The CDR3 is 17 residues long. From germline, CDR1 is MDHEN and CDR2 SYDVKM. This CDR3 is CASGWTSGSTNTGELFF. In nucleotides, the CDR3 is TGTGCCAGCGGTTGGACTAGCGGGAGCACGAACACCGGGGAGCTGTTTTTT. The entire variable domain, with the rest obtained from reference TRBV28 and TRBJ2-2, is as follows: DVKVTQSSRYLVKRTGEKVFLECVQDMDHENMFWYRQDPGLGLRLIYFSYDVKMKEKGDIPEGYSVSREKKERFSLILESASTNQTSMYLCASGWTSGSTNTGELFFGEGSRLTVL.

There are many counts of this clonotype. The genes are TRBV7-3 and TRBJ1-5; D uncertain. This CDR3 spans 16 amino acids. The germline CDR1 and CDR2 sequences are SGHTA and FQGTGA. Trimming pared 6 bases from V and 5 bases from J, leaving 20 bases between. The DNA of the CDR3 is TGTGCCAGCAGTTCTACCGGGTGCCCCTCTGATCAGCCCCAGCATTTT. Encoded protein: CASSSTGCPSDQPQHF.

This clonotype showed up just a few times. The chain employs TRBV5-1 and TRBJ2-5, with TRBD2 matching 9 bases. This CDR3 contains 15 residues. Germline loops: CDR1 SGHRS, CDR2 YFSETQ. The ends lost 2 bases at V and 1 base at J; junction bases unmatched: 3. The CDR3 region is CASSFSGSSQETQYF. For the CDR3, the DNA is TGCGCCAGCAGCTTTAGCGGGAGTAGCCAAGAGACCCAGTACTTC.

The chain links TRBV29-1 to TRBJ2-5, with D possibly matching TRBD2 (5 bases). Per germline, CDR1 SQVTM and CDR2 ANQGSEA. CDR3 size: 13 residues. The V and J ends lost 6 bases and 3 bases respectively, with 14 bases between them. The CDR3 sequence: CSVEDQNEETQYF. CDR3 DNA sequence: TGCAGCGTGGAGGACCAGAATGAAGAGACCCAGTACTTC.

This clonotype has a count of ten or more. This chain joins TRBV9 and TRBJ2-1; no firm D call. Germline lookup yields CDR1 SGDLS and CDR2 YYNGEE. The CDR3 is made up of 15 amino acids. The V and J ends lost 3 bases and 9 bases respectively, with 19 bases between them. CDR3 DNA: TGTGCCAGCAGCGCCGCCGGGTCCCCCGGCTTTGAGCAGTTCTTC. It specifies CASSAAGSPGFEQFF. The full variable domain, rest sourced from reference TRBV9 and TRBJ2-1, is DSGVTQTPKHLITATGQRVTLRCSPRSGDLSVYWYQQSLDQGLQFLIQYYNGEERAKGNILERFSAQQFPDLHSELNLSSLELGDSALYFCASSAAGSPGFEQFFGPGTRLTVL.

This clonotype was counted between two and nine times. The chain uses TRBV20-1 and TRBJ2-1; TRBD2 agrees at 15 bases. The CDR3 is made up of 14 amino acids. In germline, CDR1 is DFQATT, CDR2 SNEGSKA (reference sequence). V shed 3 bases, J shed 8 bases, and the junction held 2 bases outside the gene matches. The CDR3 sequence: CSARGTSGRHEQFF. The DNA for the CDR3 is TGCAGTGCTAGGGGGACTAGCGGGAGGCATGAGCAGTTCTTC.

This clonotype was seen ten or more times. CDR3 amino acids: CASSLTQGDNSPLHF. The CDR3 region has the DNA TGCGCCAGCAGCTTGACCCAGGGCGATAATTCACCCCTCCACTTT. The chain joins TRBV5-1 to TRBJ1-6, with D perhaps matching TRBD1 (5 bases). Trimming shortened V by 1 base and J by 5 bases, and 10 bases separated the two germline ends. The germline V gene encodes CDR1 SGHRS and CDR2 YFSETQ. CDR3 length: 15 residues.

This clonotype was recorded at least ten times. This chain joins TRBV7-4 and TRBJ1-5; TRBD1 agrees at 8 bases. The length of the CDR3 is 15 residues. Trimming at V came to 5 bases and at J to 8 bases, leaving 11 bases not matched to a gene. CDR1 is SGHVT and CDR2 is SQSDAQ in the germline V gene. CDR3 sequence reads: CASSIGGQGDEPQHF. The CDR3 DNA reads TGTGCCAGCAGCATCGGCGGACAGGGTGACGAGCCCCAGCATTTT. The complete variable domain, with remaining parts taken from reference TRBV7-4 and TRBJ1-5, reads GAGVSQSPRYKVAKRGRDVALRCDSISGHVTLYWYRQTLGQGSEVLTYSQSDAQRDKSGRPSGRFSAERPERSVSTLKIQRTEQGDSAVYLCASSIGGQGDEPQHFGDGTRLSIL.

This clonotype was detected many times. The chain uses TRBV28 and TRBJ1-2; D gene ambiguous. The CDR3 covers 15 residues. Germline-derived CDR1 and CDR2 are MDHEN and SYDVKM. V lost 2 bases to trimming and J lost 8 bases, with 18 bases between them. Here the CDR3 DNA reads TGTGCCAGCAGTTTAGATTTCGTACAAGGAAGGGGCTACACCTTC. It is translated as CASSLDFVQGRGYTF.

In this sample, this clonotype turned up many times. V and J are TRBV6-6 and TRBJ2-5; D remains unclear. Trimming took off 0 bases at V and 4 bases at J, with 9 bases between the two ends. Germline CDR1 MNHNY, CDR2 SVGAGI (reference sequence). CDR3 size: 14 residues. The CDR3 reads CASSYSSVAETQYF. CDR3 nucleotides: TGTGCCAGCAGTTACTCCAGCGTCGCAGAGACCCAGTACTTC.

The sample holds many counts of this clonotype. The chain uses TRBV29-1 and TRBJ1-1; the D is unclear. CDR1 SQVTM and CDR2 ANQGSEA come from the germline V gene. V was pared by 1 base and J by 4 bases, with 10 bases between. The CDR3 extends over 13 amino acids. The CDR3 here is CSVEGRAGTEAFF. The CDR3 coding sequence is TGCAGCGTTGAAGGGCGGGCAGGCACTGAAGCTTTCTTT.

This clonotype occurred many times. The rearrangement links TRBV4-1 to TRBJ2-7; D possibly corresponds to TRBD1 (6 bases). CDR1 and CDR2 from the germline V gene are MGHRA and YSYEKL. Between the trimmed V and J ends, which lost 3 bases and 5 bases, there was a span of 17 bases. The CDR3 loop spans 15 amino acids. The CDR3 bases are TGCGCCAGCAGCCAGAGGATAGGGGGAAGGAACGAGCAGTACTTC. Translation gives CASSQRIGGRNEQYF.

This clonotype occurred many times. J is TRBJ2-5 and V is TRBV7-9; no clear D. V was trimmed by 6 bases and J by 4 bases, leaving 6 bases between them. This CDR3 is 11 amino acids long. Per germline, CDR1 SEHNR and CDR2 FQNEAQ (reference sequence). DNA of the CDR3: TGTGCCAGCAGATCCCGAGAGACCCAGTACTTC. It encodes CASRSRETQYF.

The rearrangement joins TRBV7-9 to TRBJ2-2; D may be TRBD2 (6 bases). This CDR3 is 12 amino acids long. V was shortened by 5 bases and J by 6 bases, with 7 bases between the two germline ends. Germline CDR1 is SEHNR and CDR2 is FQNEAQ (reference sequence). The chain's CDR3 is CASSGDSGELFF. CDR3 nucleotides: TGTGCCAGCAGCGGGGACTCCGGGGAGCTGTTTTTT. The variable domain in full, completed from reference TRBV7-9 and TRBJ2-2, reads DTGVSQNPRHKITKRGQNVTFRCDPISEHNRLYWYRQTLGQGPEFLTYFQNEAQLEKSRLLSDRFSAERPKGSFSTLEIQRTEQGDSAMYLCASSGDSGELFFGEGSRLTVL.

In its sample, this clonotype was seen many times. The V call is TRBV20-1, the J call TRBJ2-7; tentative D call: TRBD2 (6 bases). Germline V lookup: CDR1 DFQATT, CDR2 SNEGSKA (reference sequence). This CDR3 is built from 14 residues. V was shortened by 0 bases and J by 10 bases, with 19 bases between the two germline ends. The CDR3 sequence: CSARDPASARNQYF. The CDR3 DNA is TGCAGTGCTAGAGATCCGGCTAGCGCCCGCAATCAGTACTTC.

The sample holds many counts of this clonotype. The V gene is TRBV12-3 or TRBV12-4, the J gene TRBJ1-1, with D maybe TRBD1 (5 bases). CDR3 size: 15 residues. The germline V and J ends were trimmed by 5 bases and 0 bases, with 13 bases remaining between them. The CDR3, as DNA: TGTGCCAGCAGTCGGGGGGGAAGTCTGAACACTGAAGCTTTCTTT. Translated: CASSRGGSLNTEAFF.

A few counts support this clonotype. This chain uses TRBV6-6 with TRBJ2-7; the D is unclear. Germline assignment: CDR1 MNHNY and CDR2 SVGAGI (reference sequence). V was clipped by 0 bases and J by 5 bases, with 8 bases between them. CDR3 length: 13 amino acids. As DNA, the CDR3 is TGTGCCAGCAGTTACTCACCTGGGAACGAGCAGTACTTC. It codes for CASSYSPGNEQYF.

This clonotype was seen more than once but under ten times. The chain recombines TRBV11-2 with TRBJ2-1; 15 positions match TRBD2. Per germline, CDR1 SGHAT and CDR2 FQNNGV. The CDR3 contains 19 residues. Trimming removed 5 bases from V and 4 bases from J; junction bases left unmatched: 12. The CDR3 here is CASSRTSGRGRGQYNEQFF. The CDR3 DNA reads as TGTGCCAGCAGCCGGACTAGCGGGAGGGGAAGGGGCCAATACAATGAGCAGTTCTTC.

This clonotype was recorded at least ten times. The rearrangement links TRBV2 to TRBJ2-7; 8 nucleotides match TRBD2. CDR1 and CDR2 from the germline V gene are SNHLY and FYNNEI. The CDR3 covers 15 residues. J gave up 2 bases and V 6 bases, and 9 bases lay outside the gene matches. The CDR3 sequence: CASRPTSGRTYEQYF. Written as DNA, the CDR3 is TGTGCCAGCAGGCCTACTAGCGGAAGAACCTACGAGCAGTACTTC.

A few counts support this clonotype. Since a much larger clone is just one base distant, this may be a read error. The rearrangement links TRBV7-9 to TRBJ1-2, with D possibly matching TRBD1 (6 bases). Germline loops: CDR1 SEHNR, CDR2 FQNEAQ (reference sequence). The germline V and J ends were trimmed by 0 bases and 2 bases, with 7 bases remaining between them. This CDR3 spans 14 amino acids. This CDR3 reads CASSLAQGNYGYTF. CDR3 sequence (DNA): TGTGCCAGCAGCTTAGCGCAGGGGAACTATGGCTACACCTTC.

In its sample, this clonotype was seen many times. V usage is TRBV4-1 and J usage is TRBJ1-1, with 7 positions matching TRBD1. J lost 5 bases, V lost 0 bases, and 6 bases had no gene match. The CDR3 totals 15 residues. From germline, CDR1 is MGHRA and CDR2 YSYEKL. CDR3 sequence (DNA): TGCGCCAGCAGCCAAGAATTGGGCAGGGGGACTGAAGCTTTCTTT. Its protein is CASSQELGRGTEAFF.

A few counts support this clonotype. This chain connects TRBV29-1 to TRBJ1-2, with D possibly TRBD1 on 5 matching bases. V lost 2 bases, J lost 3 bases, and 10 bases lay in between. CDR3 size: 13 residues. Per germline, CDR1 SQVTM and CDR2 ANQGSEA. CDR3 bases: TGCAGCGTTGAACTGGGGGATGACTATGGCTACACCTTC. It encodes CSVELGDDYGYTF.

With respect to this clonotype: A single base separates this from a much larger clone, so it may be a read error. The rearrangement uses TRBV12-3 or TRBV12-4 and TRBJ2-3; D is unclear. V dropped 5 bases and J dropped 3 bases, with 12 bases sitting between them. CDR3 size: 14 residues. CDR3 coding DNA: TGTGCCAGCAGTCCTCGAGGCCGTACAGATACGCAGTATTTT. It is translated as CASSPRGRTDTQYF.

In its sample, this clonotype was seen many times. The chain combines TRBV5-1 with TRBJ2-5; tentatively, D is TRBD1 or TRBD2 (6 bases each). Germline V CDR1 and CDR2: SGHRS, YFSETQ. V was pared by 1 base and J by 1 base, with 11 bases between. The CDR3 is 15 amino acids. The CDR3 region has the DNA TGCGCCAGCAGCTTGACGGGGGCATTCCAAGAGACCCAGTACTTC. This translates into CASSLTGAFQETQYF.